The 9 T cell receptor beta chains given below trace back to one sample, sequenced in a study of T cells in Graves' hyperthyroidism and ophthalmopathy (dated by TCRdb to between 2017 and 2020). The protocol used for the library was multiplex PCR. The sequencer listed for this sample is Illumina HiSeq 2000. The TCR beta CDR3 regions were amplified from RNA transcripts. For the first round of RT-PCR on the TCR CDR3, the HTBI primer set was used together with the Qiagen OneStep RT-PCR kit. TCRdb took the public reads, trimmed them with fastp at Q25, ran MiXCR for clone calling and kept in-frame beta chains. Every distinct CDR3 protein forms one entry, paired with its most common genes and DNA. This sample lists roughly 630,000 distinct CDR3 sequences; around 14% were detected once. About 7% of the sample is held by the ten biggest clonotypes. The sample comprised blood. The receptors come from a woman in her twenties or thirties with Graves' hyperthyroidism.

The chain joins TRBV11-1 to TRBJ2-1; 10 bases are a match to TRBD2. Germline V gene lookup returns CDR1 SGHAT and CDR2 FQDESV (reference sequence). The CDR3 runs to 15 residues. V was clipped by 6 bases and J by 14 bases; unmatched bases: 16. The CDR3 coding sequence is TGTGCCAGCAGACCGACACTAGCGGGAAATATTTTTGAGTTCTTC. This gives the protein CASRPTLAGNIFEFF.

V and J are TRBV27 and TRBJ2-7, with D perhaps given as TRBD1 or TRBD2 (6 bases each). Germline V gene sequence: CDR1 MNHEY, CDR2 SMNVEV (reference sequence). The CDR3 has 15 residues. V was pared by 3 bases and J by 1 base, with 13 bases between. This CDR3 is CASSFRGDGSYEQYF. CDR3 sequence (DNA): TGTGCCAGCAGTTTTAGGGGGGACGGATCCTACGAGCAGTACTTC.

The genes are TRBV7-2 and TRBJ2-5, with TRBD1 matching over 9 bases. This CDR3 contains 13 residues. Trimming at V came to 6 bases and at J to 5 bases, leaving 4 bases not matched to a gene. CDR1 and CDR2 (germline): SGHTA, FQGNSA. DNA of the CDR3: TGTGCCAGCAGGACAGGGGGACGGGAGACCCAGTACTTC. Translated: CASRTGGRETQYF.

The sample holds a few counts of this clonotype. J is TRBJ2-7 and V is TRBV3-1, with D perhaps TRBD1 or TRBD2 (5 bases each). The CDR3 covers 13 residues. From germline, CDR1 is LGHDT and CDR2 YNNKEL (reference sequence). The germline V and J ends were trimmed by 0 bases and 8 bases, with 11 bases remaining between them. CDR3 bases: TGTGCCAGCAGCCAAGAAGGGACGAGGAAGCAGTACTTC. Translated: CASSQEGTRKQYF.

This clonotype was detected once. The J gene is TRBJ2-5, the V gene TRBV10-3; 7 nucleotides line up with TRBD2. This CDR3 spans 14 amino acids. Unmatched junction bases numbered 6, after V lost 6 bases and J lost 2 bases. CDR1 and CDR2 from the germline V gene are ENHRY and SYGVKD. CDR3 coding DNA: TGTGCCATCAGGGGGGGGGGGGGGCAAGAGACCCAGTACTTC. The encoded protein is CAIRGGGGQETQYF.

The chain combines TRBV5-8 with TRBJ1-2; 8 bases agree with TRBD1. This CDR3 contains 13 residues. From germline, CDR1 is SGHTS and CDR2 YDEGEE. V lost 4 bases to trimming and J lost 6 bases; unmatched junction nucleotides: 5. The CDR3 sequence: CASSLDRGHGYTF. The CDR3 DNA follows: TGTGCCAGCAGCCTTGACAGGGGCCATGGCTACACCTTC.

This clonotype was detected many times. The genes are TRBV5-5 and TRBJ1-5; D ambiguous. This CDR3 is built from 14 residues. In germline, CDR1 is SGHKS, CDR2 YYEKEE (reference sequence). V was trimmed by 0 bases and J by 0 bases, leaving 4 bases between them. The CDR3 is CASSLVYSNQPQHF. The CDR3 DNA sequence: TGTGCCAGCAGCTTGGTCTATAGCAATCAGCCCCAGCATTTT. Full variable domain (outside the CDR3, taken from reference TRBV5-5 and TRBJ1-5): DAGVTQSPTHLIKTRGQQVTLRCSPISGHKSVSWYQQVLGQGPQFIFQYYEKEERGRGNFPDRFSARQFPNYSSELNVNALLLGDSALYLCASSLVYSNQPQHFGDGTRLSIL.

This clonotype was seen at least ten times. The chain has TRBV12-3 or TRBV12-4 and TRBJ1-1; 9 nucleotides line up with TRBD1. The V segment lost 3 bases and the J segment 5 bases; nucleotides outside the gene matches: 4. This CDR3 has 14 amino acids. CDR3 loop: CASSLHRGLTEAFF. The DNA for the CDR3 is TGTGCCAGCAGTTTGCACAGGGGGCTTACTGAAGCTTTCTTT.

This clonotype was seen at least ten times. J is TRBJ1-1 and V is TRBV7-2; D unresolved. Trimming shortened V by 0 bases and J by 8 bases, and 10 bases separated the two germline ends. CDR1 is SGHTA, CDR2 FQGNSA, per germline. This CDR3 has 13 residues. As DNA, the CDR3 is TGTGCCAGCAGCTTAGCTTCGGTAGTAGAAGCTTTCTTT. Encoded protein: CASSLASVVEAFF.